One sample yielded the 3 T cell receptor beta chains listed below, sequenced in a study of blood T cell repertoires in COVID-19. Sequencing was performed with immunoSEQ multiplex PCR; in TCRdb, only in-frame clones are kept and a portion is missing. The data contain roughly 150,000 clones, roughly 80% of them seen just once; the ten biggest clones take up roughly 0.58%. The sequencing input was peripheral blood. The receptors shown here come from a man aged 55 to 70 with acute or convalescent COVID-19.

This chain joins TRBV16 and TRBJ2-3; D possibly corresponds to TRBD2 (5 bases). Germline lookup yields CDR1 KGHSY and CDR2 FQNENV. V was pared by 0 bases and J by 4 bases, with 8 bases between. The CDR3 has 14 residues. CDR3 loop: CASSQSRVADTQYF. The DNA of the CDR3 is TGTGCCAGCAGCCAATCGAGGGTCGCAGATACGCAGTATTTT.

In its sample, this clone was seen a few times. The V gene is TRBV4-3, the J gene TRBJ1-2; D perhaps matches TRBD1 (5 bases). The CDR3 is 17 residues long. Germline-derived CDR1 and CDR2 are LGHNA and YSLEER. The V end was cut by 0 bases, the J end by 2 bases, with 16 bases between. CDR3 DNA: TGCGCCAGCAGCCAAGAGATAAGCGGGGGACCGAACTATGGCTACACCTTC. It specifies CASSQEISGGPNYGYTF.

This clone was observed a few times. The chain recombines TRBV7-6 with TRBJ1-5; 7 bases agree with TRBD1. CDR1 SGHVS and CDR2 FNYEAQ come from the germline V gene. CDR3 length equals 15 residues. Germline trimming cut 1 base from V and 2 bases from J; bases unmatched to any gene: 2. The CDR3 DNA is TGTGCCAGCAGCTTAGACGGACAGGGCAATCAGCCCCAGCATTTT. As protein: CASSLDGQGNQPQHF. Together with reference TRBV7-6 and TRBJ1-5, the CDR3 gives the full variable domain: GAGVSQSPRYKVTKRGQDVALRCDPISGHVSLYWYRQALGQGPEFLTYFNYEAQQDKSGLPNDRFSAERPEGSISTLTIQRTEQRDSAMYRCASSLDGQGNQPQHFGDGTRLSIL.